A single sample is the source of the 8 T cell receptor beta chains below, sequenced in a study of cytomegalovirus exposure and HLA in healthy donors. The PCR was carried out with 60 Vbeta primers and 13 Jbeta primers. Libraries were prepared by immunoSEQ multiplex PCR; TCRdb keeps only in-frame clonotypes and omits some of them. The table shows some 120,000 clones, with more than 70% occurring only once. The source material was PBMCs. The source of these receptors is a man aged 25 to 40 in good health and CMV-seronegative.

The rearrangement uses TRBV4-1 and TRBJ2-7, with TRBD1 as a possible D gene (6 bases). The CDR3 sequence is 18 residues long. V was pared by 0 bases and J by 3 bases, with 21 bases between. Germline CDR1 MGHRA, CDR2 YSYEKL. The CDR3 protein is CASSQEVSVGGWGYEQYF. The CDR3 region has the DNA TGCGCCAGCAGCCAAGAGGTTTCGGTAGGGGGATGGGGCTACGAGCAGTACTTC.

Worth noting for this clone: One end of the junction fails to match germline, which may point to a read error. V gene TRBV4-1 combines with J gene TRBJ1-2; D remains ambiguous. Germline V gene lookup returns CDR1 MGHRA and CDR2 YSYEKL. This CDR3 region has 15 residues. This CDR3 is CASSQDRHGSYGYTF. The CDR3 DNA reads TGTGCCAGCAGCCAAGATCGACACGGTTCCTATGGCTACACCTTC.

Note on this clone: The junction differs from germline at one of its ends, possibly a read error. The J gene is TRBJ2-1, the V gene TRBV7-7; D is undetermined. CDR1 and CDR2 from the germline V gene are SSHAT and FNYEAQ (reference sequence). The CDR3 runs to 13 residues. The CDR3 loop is CASSYGYHNEQFF. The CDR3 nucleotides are TGTGCTAGCAGTTACGGTTACCACAATGAGCAGTTCTTC.

In nucleotides, the CDR3 is TGCGCCAGCAGCCCCTCCACCGGGACAGAGGATTCACCCCTCCACTTT. Encoded protein: CASSPSTGTEDSPLHF. The chain links TRBV5-1 to TRBJ1-6, with TRBD1 matching over 7 bases. From germline, CDR1 is SGHRS and CDR2 YFSETQ. The CDR3 loop spans 16 amino acids. The ends lost 4 bases at V and 8 bases at J; junction bases unmatched: 12.

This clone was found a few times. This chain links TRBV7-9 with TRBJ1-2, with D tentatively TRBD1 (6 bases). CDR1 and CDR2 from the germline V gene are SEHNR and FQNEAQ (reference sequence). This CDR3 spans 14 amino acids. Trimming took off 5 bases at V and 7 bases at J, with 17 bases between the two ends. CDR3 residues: CASSPLAGGAGYTF. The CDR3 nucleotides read TGTGCCAGCAGCCCCCTAGCGGGGGGCGCTGGCTACACCTTC.

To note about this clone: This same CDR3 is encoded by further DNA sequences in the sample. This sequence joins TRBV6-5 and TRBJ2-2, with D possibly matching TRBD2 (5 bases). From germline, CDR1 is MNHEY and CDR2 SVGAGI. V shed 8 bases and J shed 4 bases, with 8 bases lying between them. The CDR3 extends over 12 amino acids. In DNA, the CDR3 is TGTGCCAGCTCACGGGGCACCGGGGAGCTGTTTTTT. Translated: CASSRGTGELFF.

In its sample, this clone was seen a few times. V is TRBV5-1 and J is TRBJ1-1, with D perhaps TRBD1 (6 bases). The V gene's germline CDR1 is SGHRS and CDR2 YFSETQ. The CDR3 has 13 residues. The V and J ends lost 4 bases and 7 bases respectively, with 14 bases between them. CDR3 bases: TGCGCCAGCAGCGGGGGACACCCAAATGAAGCTTTCTTT. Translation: CASSGGHPNEAFF.

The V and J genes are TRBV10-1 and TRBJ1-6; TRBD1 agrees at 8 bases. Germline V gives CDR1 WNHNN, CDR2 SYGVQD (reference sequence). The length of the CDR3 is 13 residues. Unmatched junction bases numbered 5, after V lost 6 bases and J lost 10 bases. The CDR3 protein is CASRDRAFSPLHF. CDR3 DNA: TGCGCCAGCAGGGACAGGGCGTTCTCACCCCTCCACTTT.